The next 27 T cell receptor beta chains were all read from a single sample in a study of blood T cell repertoires in COVID-19. Sequencing used immunoSEQ multiplex PCR; TCRdb keeps in-frame clones, though not all of them. The repertoire includes some 62,000 clones, 65% to 80% of them detected once, and just over 20% sits in the top ten. Sequenced: peripheral blood. These receptors were obtained from a woman at least 80 years old with active or convalescent COVID-19.

This clone was seen more than once but under ten times. V is TRBV5-1 and J is TRBJ2-7, with D hard to call. Germline CDR1 reads SGHRS; CDR2 reads YFSETQ. With 4 bases removed from V and 7 bases from J, the gap between germline ends came to 15 bases. This CDR3 contains 13 residues. The CDR3 spells CASSRVDEAEQYF. In nucleotides, the CDR3 is TGCGCCAGCAGCCGGGTCGATGAGGCAGAGCAGTACTTC.

This clone has only one observation. The chain combines TRBV4-1 with TRBJ2-3; D is uncertain. The CDR3 consists of 14 residues. Trimming removed 1 base at V and 6 bases at J, with 11 bases between. CDR1 and CDR2 (germline): MGHRA, YSYEKL. The CDR3 DNA reads TGCGCCAGCAGCCAAGTGTTGCGTTGGGATACGCAGTATTTT. Amino acids: CASSQVLRWDTQYF.

This clone has only one observation. The rearrangement links TRBV3-1 (or the pseudogene TRBV3-2) to TRBJ1-4; a possible D gene is TRBD1 (5 bases). From germline, CDR1 is LGHDT and CDR2 YNNKEL (reference sequence). V lost 4 bases and J lost 4, with 13 bases in between. The CDR3 runs to 15 residues. The CDR3, as DNA: TGTGCCAGCAGCCTACCGGGACTTAGTAATGAAAAACTGTTTTTT. Amino acids: CASSLPGLSNEKLFF.

The V call is TRBV10-3, the J call TRBJ1-3; D gene unclear. The length of the CDR3 is 12 residues. Germline values: CDR1 ENHRY, CDR2 SYGVKD. Trimming shortened V by 4 bases and J by 4 bases, and 5 bases separated the two germline ends. The CDR3 loop is CAISGGGNTIYF. Here the CDR3 DNA reads TGTGCCATCAGTGGAGGCGGAAACACCATATATTTT.

CDR3 amino acids: CAISPTSGGEQFF. The CDR3 DNA reads as TGTGCCATCAGCCCAACTAGCGGGGGGGAGCAGTTCTTC. This chain joins TRBV10-3 and TRBJ2-1, with TRBD2 matching 12 bases. After removal of 6 bases from V and 10 bases from J, the junction contained 4 bases not matched to a gene. The CDR3 is 13 residues long. The germline V gene encodes CDR1 ENHRY and CDR2 SYGVKD.

This chain links TRBV11-2 with TRBJ1-2; possible D gene TRBD1, 5 bases. Germline V CDR1 and CDR2: SGHAT, FQNNGV. The CDR3 is 13 residues long. Trimming left V 1 base short and J 9 bases short, with 12 bases between. CDR3 sequence reads: CASSLAVDRSYTF. As DNA, the CDR3 is TGTGCCAGCAGCTTAGCAGTTGACAGAAGCTACACCTTC.

This chain links TRBV11-2 with TRBJ1-4, with D unclear. Germline CDR1 SGHAT, CDR2 FQNNGV. CDR3 length: 14 residues. V was clipped by 2 bases and J by 7 bases, with 11 bases between them. CDR3 in amino acids: CASSLRGWSEKLFF. In nucleotides, the CDR3 is TGTGCCAGCAGCTTACGGGGTTGGAGTGAAAAACTGTTTTTT.

The V and J genes are TRBV7-2 and TRBJ1-2, with 11 bases fitting TRBD1. The CDR3 runs 16 residues. Trimming cost V 4 bases and J 6 bases; bases outside gene matches: 10. Germline-derived CDR1 and CDR2 are SGHTA and FQGNSA. CDR3 DNA: TGTGCCAGCAGCTCCCCGAACCGGGGACAGGGGGATGGCTACACCTTC. It yields the protein CASSSPNRGQGDGYTF.

A note on this clone: The same CDR3 also results from other DNA sequences found in this sample. The chain joins TRBV10-2 to TRBJ1-5; D call uncertain. Per germline, CDR1 WSHSY and CDR2 SAAADI. The CDR3 totals 13 residues. Trimming left V 4 bases short and J 3 bases short, with 7 bases between. CDR3 amino acids: CASSADSNQPQHF. In DNA form, the CDR3 reads TGCGCCAGCAGTGCAGACTCCAATCAGCCCCAGCATTTT.

V gene TRBV18 combines with J gene TRBJ2-1; D might be TRBD2 (6 bases). The CDR3 consists of 14 residues. The germline CDR1 and CDR2 sequences are KGHSH and LQKENI. V was trimmed by 1 base and J by 7 bases, leaving 11 bases between them. In DNA, the CDR3 is TGTGCCAGCTCACCACGCAGGGAGGCGAATGAGCAGTTCTTC. It yields the protein CASSPRREANEQFF.

This clone was seen more than once but under ten times. The V and J genes are TRBV2 and TRBJ1-2; weak D call: TRBD1 (6 bases). The CDR3 is 12 amino acids. V dropped 8 bases and J dropped 1 base, with 8 bases sitting between them. Germline CDR1 and CDR2: SNHLY and FYNNEI. CDR3 sequence: CASQGGNYGYTF. The CDR3 DNA reads as TGTGCCAGCCAAGGGGGTAACTATGGCTACACCTTC.

The chain carries TRBV6-5 and TRBJ2-7; a possible D gene is TRBD1 (6 bases). This CDR3 spans 13 amino acids. V was cut by 8 bases and J by 5 bases, with 16 bases left in between. Germline CDR1 reads MNHEY; CDR2 reads SVGAGI. The CDR3 region is CASCFTGSHEQYF. The CDR3 DNA reads as TGTGCCAGCTGCTTCACAGGGAGCCACGAGCAGTACTTC.

This clone showed up just once. The V and J genes are TRBV5-1 and TRBJ2-5; D might be TRBD2 (5 bases). The germline V gene has CDR1 SGHRS and CDR2 YFSETQ. The CDR3 loop spans 16 amino acids. V lost 1 base, J lost 1 base, and 14 bases lay in between. The CDR3 spells CASSLPEGSPQETQYF. CDR3 DNA: TGCGCCAGCAGCTTGCCCGAGGGAAGCCCCCAAGAGACCCAGTACTTC.

The V call is TRBV5-4, the J call TRBJ2-2; 7 nucleotides align to TRBD1. Trimming at V came to 1 base and at J to 0 bases, leaving 3 bases not matched to a gene. Germline V gene sequence: CDR1 SGHNT, CDR2 YYREEE (reference sequence). The CDR3 is 16 amino acids. This CDR3 reads CASSLFQGANTGELFF. CDR3 nucleotides: TGTGCCAGCAGCTTGTTTCAGGGGGCGAACACCGGGGAGCTGTTTTTT.

There are a few counts of this clone. The chain uses TRBV9 and TRBJ2-7; the match to TRBD1 covers 7 bases. The V segment lost 4 bases and the J segment 6 bases; nucleotides outside the gene matches: 4. Germline loops: CDR1 SGDLS, CDR2 YYNGEE. This CDR3 contains 12 residues. This CDR3 is CASSNRGSEQYF. Here the CDR3 DNA reads TGTGCCAGCAGCAACAGGGGAAGCGAGCAGTACTTC.

The gene calls are TRBV6-5 and TRBJ2-7, with TRBD2 matching 8 bases. The germline gives CDR1 MNHEY, CDR2 SVGAGI. The CDR3 runs to 15 residues. V lost 2 bases and J lost 4; bases outside the gene matches: 7. The DNA of the CDR3 is TGTGCCAGCAGTTACCGAGCGGGGGAAACTTACGAGCAGTACTTC. Its translation: CASSYRAGETYEQYF.

The genes are TRBV27 and TRBJ1-2, with 10 bases aligning to TRBD1. Trimming at V came to 6 bases and at J to 8 bases, leaving 15 bases not matched to a gene. The CDR3 has 16 residues. In germline, CDR1 is MNHEY, CDR2 SMNVEV (reference sequence). The CDR3, as DNA: TGTGCCAGCAGCAGGACAGGGGGTTACCGGTCGGGGGGCTACACCTTC. Residues: CASSRTGGYRSGGYTF.

The genes are TRBV21-1 and TRBJ2-2; the table gives TRBD2 as D, unverified against the DNA. TRBV21-1 is a pseudogene locus. The CDR3 consists of 17 residues. The CDR3, as DNA: TGTGCCAGCAGCAATGTACTAGCGGGGGCATACACCGGGGAGCTGTTTTTT. This translates into CASSNVLAGAYTGELFF.

This clone was seen just once. This chain joins TRBV2 and TRBJ2-1, with 15 bases fitting TRBD2. Germline trimming cut 6 bases from V and 0 bases from J; bases unmatched to any gene: 3. Germline CDR1 is SNHLY and CDR2 is FYNNEI. CDR3 length equals 17 residues. In DNA form, the CDR3 reads TGTGCCAGCAGGGGACTAGCGGGGGGCCTCTCCTACAATGAGCAGTTCTTC. Translated, it gives CASRGLAGGLSYNEQFF.

The rearrangement joins TRBV28 to TRBJ2-7; 11 bases are shared with TRBD1. The CDR3 is 17 residues long. CDR1 and CDR2 from the germline V gene are MDHEN and SYDVKM. Trimming at V came to 2 bases and at J to 5 bases, leaving 11 bases not matched to a gene. CDR3 region: CASSLVMSDRGRDEQYF. CDR3 DNA: TGTGCCAGCAGTTTAGTAATGTCGGACAGGGGGCGCGACGAGCAGTACTTC. The variable domain in full, completed from reference TRBV28 and TRBJ2-7, reads DVKVTQSSRYLVKRTGEKVFLECVQDMDHENMFWYRQDPGLGLRLIYFSYDVKMKEKGDIPEGYSVSREKKERFSLILESASTNQTSMYLCASSLVMSDRGRDEQYFGPGTRLTVT.

The chain uses TRBV5-1 and TRBJ2-1; D gene ambiguous. This CDR3 has 16 residues. Germline V gene lookup returns CDR1 SGHRS and CDR2 YFSETQ. Trimming shortened V by 0 bases and J by 0 bases, and 10 bases separated the two germline ends. In nucleotides, the CDR3 is TGCGCCAGCAGCTTGGCCCCAGCGACCTCCTACAATGAGCAGTTCTTC. This encodes CASSLAPATSYNEQFF.

The sample holds one count of this clone. The gene calls are TRBV5-6 and TRBJ1-1, with a weak D call TRBD1 (5 bases). Between the trimmed V and J ends, which lost 0 bases and 2 bases, there was a span of 14 bases. The germline V gene encodes CDR1 SGHDT and CDR2 YYEEEE. The CDR3 runs 16 residues. CDR3 coding DNA: TGTGCCAGCAGCTTGGGAGGGGCGGGATTCAACACTGAAGCTTTCTTT. Protein sequence: CASSLGGAGFNTEAFF.

The chain links TRBV19 to TRBJ2-5; D possibly corresponds to TRBD1 (6 bases). Per the germline V gene, CDR1 is LNHDA and CDR2 is SQIVND (reference sequence). Trimming left V 5 bases short and J 4 bases short, with 14 bases between. The CDR3 covers 14 residues. CDR3 region: CASSPQGWSETQYF. The DNA for the CDR3 is TGTGCCAGTAGTCCACAGGGTTGGTCAGAGACCCAGTACTTC.

The rearrangement links TRBV11-1 to TRBJ2-3, with 7 bases identical to TRBD2. V was pared by 5 bases and J by 0 bases, with 5 bases of the junction left unmatched. CDR3 size: 15 residues. Germline CDR1 SGHAT, CDR2 FQDESV (reference sequence). The CDR3 DNA reads TGTGCCAGCAGCCCCGGCGGGGGTAGCACAGATACGCAGTATTTT. Encoded protein: CASSPGGGSTDTQYF.

J is TRBJ2-5 and V is TRBV24-1; the match to TRBD1 covers 9 bases. The CDR3 totals 17 residues. Germline-derived CDR1 and CDR2 are KGHDR and SFDVKD. V lost 0 bases, J lost 2 bases, and 6 bases stayed unmatched. CDR3 protein: CATSDLPRTGAQETQYF. The CDR3 DNA is TGTGCCACCAGTGATTTGCCTAGGACAGGGGCTCAAGAGACCCAGTACTTC.

V usage is TRBV2 and J usage is TRBJ1-1, with TRBD1 identical over 7 bases. The J segment lost 11 bases and the V segment lost 6 bases, leaving 9 bases of the junction unmatched. CDR1 is SNHLY and CDR2 is FYNNEI in the germline V gene. The CDR3 is made up of 12 amino acids. Here the CDR3 DNA reads TGTGCCAGCAGAACCGGACGCAGGGGGGCTTTCTTT. It translates to CASRTGRRGAFF.

The chain employs TRBV10-3 and TRBJ2-7; the D gene is possibly TRBD2 (5 bases). CDR1 is ENHRY and CDR2 is SYGVKD in the germline V gene. V lost 4 bases to trimming and J lost 6 bases, with 13 bases between them. The CDR3 consists of 13 residues. In DNA, the CDR3 is TGTGCCATCAGTGGGGCCGGGGTACGCGAGCAGTACTTC. It translates to CAISGAGVREQYF.